This T cell receptor beta chain was sequenced for a study of human T cells and chemical hapten exposure. On the study more broadly: Skin of the upper inner arm, about 2 cm by about 2 cm, received 2% DPC for sensitization. Upper-back patch tests with 0.01% DPC were read at 6 days. The cohort included alopecia areata under or over 50% scalp, totalis and universalis. Findings of the study overall: Expanded TCRs grouped into significantly more large CDR3 similarity clusters than controls produced.

On this clonotype: What it recognizes is unknown.

TCRdb re-analysed the RACE reads in MiXCR, keeping a single row per CDR3 protein. The profile shows around 50,000 distinct CDR3 sequences, 9% to 9.5% of them singletons. Time point given: patch test 1, 2 weeks after DPC sensitization. The treatment denotes: therapeutic diphenylcyclopropenone sensitization with weekly scalp DPC. The germline V gene encodes CDR1 SGHKS and CDR2 YYEKEE (reference sequence). The germline V and J ends were trimmed by 1 base and 9 bases, with 11 bases remaining between them. CDR3 length equals 13 residues. This rearrangement joins TRBV5-5 to TRBJ1-3; D is uncertain. The sequence was obtained from a woman aged 50 to 60 with alopecia areata. Some clones in this sample may be carry-over from other donors' samples. The sample in question was whole blood, obtained in connection with sensitization to the hapten diphenylcyclopropenone (DPC). CDR3 nucleotides: TGTGCCAGCAGCTTGAGCTTCGTGGGCACCATATATTTT. Translated: CASSLSFVGTIYF.